Each of the 2 T cell receptor beta chains below was sequenced from the same sample in a study of CD8 T cells in ankylosing spondylitis. Study-level findings and limits: Blood from ankylosing spondylitis patients appeared to carry a characteristic roughly 8-variant TCR beta motif.

TCRdb itself ran the 5' RACE reads through MiXCR, one entry per CDR3 protein. The data contain around 540,000 distinct CDR3 sequences, over 9.5% of them singletons. Which antigens these TCRs recognize remains unknown. Sequenced: blood, either unsorted or a sorted T cell fraction (not recorded which). The receptors originated from a male donor with ankylosing spondylitis.

This clonotype was observed at least ten times. The gene calls are TRBV14 and TRBJ1-6; D perhaps matches TRBD1 (5 bases). The CDR3 contains 14 residues. From germline, CDR1 is SGHDN and CDR2 FVKESK. V lost 2 bases and J lost 7, with 9 bases in between. In DNA form, the CDR3 reads TGTGCCAGCAGCCAAAGGGACCGAAATTCACCCCTCCACTTT. Amino acids: CASSQRDRNSPLHF.

This clonotype appeared a few times. This chain uses TRBV12-3 or TRBV12-4 with TRBJ2-7; D remains ambiguous. The CDR3 extends over 18 amino acids. Trimming left V 3 bases short and J 3 bases short, with 24 bases between. This CDR3 is CASSFGLVGPLGDYEQYV. The CDR3 nucleotides read TGTGCCAGCAGTTTTGGTCTTGTCGGCCCTCTTGGGGACTACGAGCAGTACGTC.